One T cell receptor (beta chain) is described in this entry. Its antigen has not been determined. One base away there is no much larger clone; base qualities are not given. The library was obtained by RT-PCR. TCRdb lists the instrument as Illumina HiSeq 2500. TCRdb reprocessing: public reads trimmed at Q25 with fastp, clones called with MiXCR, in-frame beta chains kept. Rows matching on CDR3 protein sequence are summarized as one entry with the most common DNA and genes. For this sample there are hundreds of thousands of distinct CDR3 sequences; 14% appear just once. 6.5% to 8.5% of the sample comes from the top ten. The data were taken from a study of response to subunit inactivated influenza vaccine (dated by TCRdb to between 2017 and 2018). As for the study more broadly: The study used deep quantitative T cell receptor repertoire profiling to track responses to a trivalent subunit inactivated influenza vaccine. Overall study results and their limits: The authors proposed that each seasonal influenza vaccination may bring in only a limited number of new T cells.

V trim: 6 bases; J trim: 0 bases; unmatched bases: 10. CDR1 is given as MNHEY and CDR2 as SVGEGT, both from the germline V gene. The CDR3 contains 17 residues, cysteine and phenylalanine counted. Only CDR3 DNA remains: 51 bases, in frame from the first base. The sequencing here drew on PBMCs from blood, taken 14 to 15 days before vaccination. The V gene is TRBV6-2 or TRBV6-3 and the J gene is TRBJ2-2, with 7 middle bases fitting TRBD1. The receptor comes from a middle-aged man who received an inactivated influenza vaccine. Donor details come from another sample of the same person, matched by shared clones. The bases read TGTGCCAGCAGCAGGCCGGGACAGAGCCCGAACACCGGGGAGCTGTTTTTT. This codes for CASSRPGQSPNTGELFF.